This is a list of T cell receptor beta chains from one sample in a study of CD8 T cells in Susac syndrome. TCRdb reprocessed the immunoSEQ multiplex PCR reads with MiXCR, giving one entry per CDR3 protein. This sample carries approximately 170,000 distinct CDR3 sequences, about 90% of them seen once, and the ten largest clones take around 0.087%. Sequenced material: CD4+ T cells from PBMCs. The origin of the receptors is a human donor in good health. CDR3s include the opening cysteine and the closing phenylalanine or tryptophan. A D gene is named only where the DNA matches it firmly. Not all rows give a size; the values are once, few, many and, for expanded clones, a class.

J gene,D gene,V gene,clone size,CDR3 protein,CDR3 DNA
TRBJ2-3,TRBD2,TRBV7-2,once,CASSLWTSGSTGDTQYF,TGTGCCAGCAGCCTCTGGACTAGCGGGAGTACTGGCGATACGCAGTATTTT
TRBJ1-5,NA,TRBV19,NA,CASRNPGGGGSNQPQHF,TGTGCCAGTAGAAACCCCGGCGGGGGAGGTAGCAATCAGCCCCAGCATTTT
TRBJ2-7,TRBD1,TRBV2,once,CASSEAGQGYEQYF,TGTGCCAGCAGCGAGGCGGGACAGGGCTACGAGCAGTACTTC
TRBJ2-3,NA,TRBV6-5,NA,CASSYRQGKDTQYF,TGTGCCAGCAGTTACCGGCAGGGGAAAGATACGCAGTATTTT
TRBJ2-3,TRBD1,TRBV5-1,NA,CASSLGQGITDTQYF,TGCGCCAGCAGCTTGGGACAGGGGATCACAGATACGCAGTATTTT
TRBJ2-5,NA,TRBV7-6,NA,CASSHPGRGETQYF,TGTGCCAGCAGCCACCCAGGGAGAGGAGAGACCCAGTACTTC
TRBJ2-7,NA,TRBV28,NA,CASRLRAVSDYEQYF,TGTGCCAGCAGACTGAGAGCAGTGAGCGACTACGAGCAGTACTTC
TRBJ1-2,NA,TRBV6-5,NA,CASSFLTATNYGYTF,TGTGCCAGCAGTTTCCTAACAGCGACTAACTATGGCTACACCTTC
TRBJ1-4,NA,TRBV28,NA,CASSRPGDFGEKLFF,TGTGCCAGCAGTCGCCCGGGGGATTTCGGCGAAAAACTGTTTTTT
TRBJ2-7,TRBD2,TRBV10-3,NA,CAISEGLAGVGYEQYF,TGTGCCATCAGTGAGGGGCTAGCGGGAGTTGGCTACGAGCAGTACTTC
TRBJ2-1,TRBD2,TRBV20-1,NA,CSARDGGRYYNEQFF,TGCAGTGCTAGAGATGGCGGGAGGTACTACAATGAGCAGTTCTTC
TRBJ2-1,NA,TRBV29-1,NA,CSVEEQGRNEQFF,TGCAGCGTTGAAGAACAGGGTAGGAATGAGCAGTTCTTC
TRBJ1-5,NA,TRBV6-2/TRBV6-3,NA,CASTRDSNQPQHF,TGTGCCAGCACCAGGGATAGCAATCAGCCCCAGCATTTT
TRBJ2-1,NA,TRBV18,NA,CASSPRERNAYNEQFF,TGTGCCAGCTCACCACGGGAGCGCAACGCCTACAATGAGCAGTTCTTC
TRBJ2-7,TRBD1,TRBV3-1,NA,CASGETGKGVYEQYF,TGTGCCAGCGGGGAGACAGGGAAGGGGGTCTACGAGCAGTACTTC
TRBJ2-2,TRBD2,TRBV7-3,NA,CASSLEVAGGPTGELFF,TGTGCCAGCAGCCTCGAGGTAGCGGGAGGTCCCACCGGGGAGCTGTTTTTT
TRBJ1-4,NA,TRBV5-4,NA,CASSLAGNEKLFF,TGTGCCAGCAGCTTGGCAGGGAATGAAAAACTGTTTTTT
TRBJ2-7,NA,TRBV5-1,NA,CASSPGGLSYEQYF,TGCGCCAGCAGCCCCGGGGGACTCTCCTACGAGCAGTACTTC
TRBJ2-1,NA,TRBV2,NA,CASSEEGSSYNEQFF,TGTGCCAGCAGTGAGGAGGGTAGCTCCTACAATGAGCAGTTCTTC
TRBJ1-5,NA,TRBV28,NA,CASSLQTLSQPQHF,TGTGCCAGCAGTTTACAAACATTATCTCAGCCCCAGCATTTT
TRBJ2-4,NA,TRBV28,NA,CASVTGTRGDIQYF,TGTGCCAGTGTTACCGGGACAAGGGGGGACATTCAGTACTTC